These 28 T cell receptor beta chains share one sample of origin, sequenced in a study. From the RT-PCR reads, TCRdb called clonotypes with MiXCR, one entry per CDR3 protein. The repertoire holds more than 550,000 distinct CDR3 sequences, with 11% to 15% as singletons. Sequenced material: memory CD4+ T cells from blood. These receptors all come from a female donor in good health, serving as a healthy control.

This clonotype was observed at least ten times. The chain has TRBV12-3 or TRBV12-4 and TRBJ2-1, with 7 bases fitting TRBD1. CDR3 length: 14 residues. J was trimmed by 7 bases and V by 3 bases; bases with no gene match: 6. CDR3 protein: CASSLVSGGNEQFF. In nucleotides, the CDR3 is TGTGCCAGCAGTTTGGTGTCAGGGGGAAATGAGCAGTTCTTC.

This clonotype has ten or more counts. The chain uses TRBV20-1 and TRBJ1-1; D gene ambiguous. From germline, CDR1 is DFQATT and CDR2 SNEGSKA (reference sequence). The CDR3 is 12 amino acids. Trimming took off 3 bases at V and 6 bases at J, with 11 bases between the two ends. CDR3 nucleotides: TGCAGTGCTAGCAGGCAGGAGCCTGAAGCTTTCTTT. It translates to CSASRQEPEAFF.

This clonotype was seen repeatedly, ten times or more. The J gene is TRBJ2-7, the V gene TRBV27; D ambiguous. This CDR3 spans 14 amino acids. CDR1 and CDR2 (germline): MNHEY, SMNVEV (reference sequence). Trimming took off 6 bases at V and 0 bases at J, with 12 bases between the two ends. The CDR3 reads CASRVSLSSYEQYF. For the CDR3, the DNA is TGTGCCAGCAGGGTTAGCCTTAGCTCCTACGAGCAGTACTTC.

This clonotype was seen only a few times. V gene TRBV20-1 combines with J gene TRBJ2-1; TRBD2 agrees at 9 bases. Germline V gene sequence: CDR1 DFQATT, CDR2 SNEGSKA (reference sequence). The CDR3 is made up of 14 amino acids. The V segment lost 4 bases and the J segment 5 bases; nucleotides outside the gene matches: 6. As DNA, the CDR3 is TGCAGTGCTATCGCGGGGGGGGGAGACAATGAGCAGTTCTTC. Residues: CSAIAGGGDNEQFF.

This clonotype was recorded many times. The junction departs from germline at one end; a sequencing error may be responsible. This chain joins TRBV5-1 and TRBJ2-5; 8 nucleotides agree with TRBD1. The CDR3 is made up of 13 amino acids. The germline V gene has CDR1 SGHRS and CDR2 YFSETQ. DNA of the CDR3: TGTGCCAGCAGCCTCGGGACAGGAGAGACCCAGTACTTC. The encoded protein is CASSLGTGETQYF. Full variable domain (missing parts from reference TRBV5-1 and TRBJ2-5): KAGVTQTPRYLIKTRGQQVTLSCSPISGHRSVSWYQQTPGQGLQFLFEYFSETQRNKGNFPGRFSGRQFSNSRSEMNVSTLELGDSALYLCASSLGTGETQYFGPGTRLLVL.

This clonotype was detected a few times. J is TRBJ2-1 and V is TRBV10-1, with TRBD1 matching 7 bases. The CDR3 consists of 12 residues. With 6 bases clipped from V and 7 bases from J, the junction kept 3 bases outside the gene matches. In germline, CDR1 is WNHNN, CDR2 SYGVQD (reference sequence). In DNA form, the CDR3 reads TGCGCCAGCAGCACAGGGGTGAATGAGCAGTTCTTC. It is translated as CASSTGVNEQFF.

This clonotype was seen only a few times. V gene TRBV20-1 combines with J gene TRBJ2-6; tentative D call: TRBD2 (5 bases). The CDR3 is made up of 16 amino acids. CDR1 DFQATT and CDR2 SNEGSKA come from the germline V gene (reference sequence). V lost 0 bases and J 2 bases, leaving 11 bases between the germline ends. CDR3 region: CSARDRRGPGANVLTF. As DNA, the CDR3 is TGCAGTGCTAGAGATCGACGGGGTCCTGGGGCCAACGTCCTGACTTTC.

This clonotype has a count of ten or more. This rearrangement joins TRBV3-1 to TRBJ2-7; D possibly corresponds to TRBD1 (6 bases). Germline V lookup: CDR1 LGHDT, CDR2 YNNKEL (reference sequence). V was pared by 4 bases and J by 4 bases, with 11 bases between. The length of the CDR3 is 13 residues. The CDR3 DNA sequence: TGTGCCAGCAGCCTACTCGGACAGTACGAGCAGTACTTC. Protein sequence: CASSLLGQYEQYF.

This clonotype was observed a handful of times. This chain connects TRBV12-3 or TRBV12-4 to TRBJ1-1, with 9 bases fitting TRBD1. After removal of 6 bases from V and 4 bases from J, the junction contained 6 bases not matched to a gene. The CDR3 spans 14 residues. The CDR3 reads CASRPRTGVTEAFF. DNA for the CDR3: TGTGCCAGCAGGCCCCGGACAGGGGTCACTGAAGCTTTCTTT.

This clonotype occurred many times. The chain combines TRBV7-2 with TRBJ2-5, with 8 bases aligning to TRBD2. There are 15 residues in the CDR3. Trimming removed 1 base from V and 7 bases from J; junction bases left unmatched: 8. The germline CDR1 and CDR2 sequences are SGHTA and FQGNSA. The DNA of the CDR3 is TGTGCCAGCAGCTTAGGGGGACTAGTCTCCGGGACCCAGTACTTC. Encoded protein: CASSLGGLVSGTQYF.

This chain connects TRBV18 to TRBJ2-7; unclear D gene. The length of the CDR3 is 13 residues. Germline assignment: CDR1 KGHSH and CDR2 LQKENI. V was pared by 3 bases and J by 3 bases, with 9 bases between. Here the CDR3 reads CASSPQQNYEQYF. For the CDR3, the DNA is TGTGCCAGCTCACCTCAACAGAACTACGAGCAGTACTTC.

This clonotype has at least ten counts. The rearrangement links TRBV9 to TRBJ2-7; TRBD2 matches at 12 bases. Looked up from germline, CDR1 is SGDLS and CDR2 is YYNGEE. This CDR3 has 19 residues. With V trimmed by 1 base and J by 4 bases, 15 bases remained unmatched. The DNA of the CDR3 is TGTGCCAGCAGCGTAAAGGATCCGGGACTAGCGGGCCAACCTTACGAGCAGTACTTC. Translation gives CASSVKDPGLAGQPYEQYF.

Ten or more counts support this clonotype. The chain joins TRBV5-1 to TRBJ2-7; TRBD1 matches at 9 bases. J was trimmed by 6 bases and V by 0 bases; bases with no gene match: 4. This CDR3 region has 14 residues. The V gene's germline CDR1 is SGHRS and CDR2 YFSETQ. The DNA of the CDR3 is TGCGCCAGCAGCTTGGTTGGGACAGGGACCGAGCAGTACTTC. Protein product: CASSLVGTGTEQYF.

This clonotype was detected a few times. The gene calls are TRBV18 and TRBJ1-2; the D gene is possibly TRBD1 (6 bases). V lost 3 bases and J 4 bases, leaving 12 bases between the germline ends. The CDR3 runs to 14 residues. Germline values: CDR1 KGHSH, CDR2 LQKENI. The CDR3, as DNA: TGTGCCAGCTCACCGAACAGGGCGGGCTATGGCTACACCTTC. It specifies CASSPNRAGYGYTF.

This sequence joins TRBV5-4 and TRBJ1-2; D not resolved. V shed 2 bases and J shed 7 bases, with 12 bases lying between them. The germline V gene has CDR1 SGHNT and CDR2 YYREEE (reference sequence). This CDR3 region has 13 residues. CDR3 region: CASSFDQDPGYTF. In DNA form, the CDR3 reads TGTGCCAGCAGCTTCGATCAGGACCCTGGCTACACCTTC.

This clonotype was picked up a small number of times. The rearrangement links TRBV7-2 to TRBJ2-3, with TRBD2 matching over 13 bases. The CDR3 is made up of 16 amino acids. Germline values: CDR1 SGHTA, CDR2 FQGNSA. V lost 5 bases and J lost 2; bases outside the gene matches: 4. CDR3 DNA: TGTGCCAGCAGCACCGGACTAGCGGGGGTCACAGATACGCAGTATTTT. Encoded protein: CASSTGLAGVTDTQYF.

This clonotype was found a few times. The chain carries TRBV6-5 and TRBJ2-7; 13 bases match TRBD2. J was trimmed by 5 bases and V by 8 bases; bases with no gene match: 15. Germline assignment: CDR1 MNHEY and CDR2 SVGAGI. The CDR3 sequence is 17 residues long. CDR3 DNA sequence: TGTGCCAGCGGGGACCCGGGACTAGCGGGAAAAAGCGACGAGCAGTACTTC. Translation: CASGDPGLAGKSDEQYF.

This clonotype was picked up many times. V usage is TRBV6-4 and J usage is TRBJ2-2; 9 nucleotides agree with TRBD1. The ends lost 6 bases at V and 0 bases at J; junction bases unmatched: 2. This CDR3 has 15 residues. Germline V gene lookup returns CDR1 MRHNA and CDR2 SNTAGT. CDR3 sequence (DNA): TGTGCCAGCAGAGGGGACAGGGCGAACACCGGGGAGCTGTTTTTT. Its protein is CASRGDRANTGELFF.

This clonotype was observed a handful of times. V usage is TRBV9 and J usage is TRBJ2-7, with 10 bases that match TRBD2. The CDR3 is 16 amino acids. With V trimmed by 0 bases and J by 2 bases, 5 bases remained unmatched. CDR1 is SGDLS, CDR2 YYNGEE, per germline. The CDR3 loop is CASSVDVSGRPYEQYF. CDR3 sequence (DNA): TGTGCCAGCAGCGTAGATGTTAGCGGGAGGCCCTACGAGCAGTACTTC. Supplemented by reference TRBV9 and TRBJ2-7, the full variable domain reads DSGVTQTPKHLITATGQRVTLRCSPRSGDLSVYWYQQSLDQGLQFLIQYYNGEERAKGNILERFSAQQFPDLHSELNLSSLELGDSALYFCASSVDVSGRPYEQYFGPGTRLTVT.

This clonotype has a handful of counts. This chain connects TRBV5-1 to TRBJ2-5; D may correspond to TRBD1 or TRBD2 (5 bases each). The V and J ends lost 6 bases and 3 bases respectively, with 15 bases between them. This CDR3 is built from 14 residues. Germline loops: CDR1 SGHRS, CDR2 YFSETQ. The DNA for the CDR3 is TGCGCCAGCACCCCGGGACCGCTGGAAGAGACCCAGTACTTC. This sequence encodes CASTPGPLEETQYF.

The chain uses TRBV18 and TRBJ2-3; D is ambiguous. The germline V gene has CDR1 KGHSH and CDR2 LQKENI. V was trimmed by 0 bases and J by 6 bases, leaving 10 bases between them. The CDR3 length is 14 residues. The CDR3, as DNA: TGTGCCAGCTCACCACCCACACTCGGGGATACGCAGTATTTT. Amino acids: CASSPPTLGDTQYF.

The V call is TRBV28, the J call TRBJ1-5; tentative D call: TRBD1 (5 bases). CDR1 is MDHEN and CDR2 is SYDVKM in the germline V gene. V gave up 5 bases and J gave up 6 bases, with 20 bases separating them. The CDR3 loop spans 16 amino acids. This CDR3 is CASSTLPGTLLQPQHF. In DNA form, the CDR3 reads TGTGCCAGCAGTACCCTTCCCGGGACTCTTCTTCAGCCCCAGCATTTT.

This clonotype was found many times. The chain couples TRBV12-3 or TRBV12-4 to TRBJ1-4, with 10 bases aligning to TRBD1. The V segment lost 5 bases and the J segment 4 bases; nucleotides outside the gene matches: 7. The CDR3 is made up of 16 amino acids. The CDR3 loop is CASSVPGTGVNEKLFF. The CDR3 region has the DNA TGTGCCAGCAGTGTCCCAGGGACAGGGGTTAATGAAAAACTGTTTTTT.

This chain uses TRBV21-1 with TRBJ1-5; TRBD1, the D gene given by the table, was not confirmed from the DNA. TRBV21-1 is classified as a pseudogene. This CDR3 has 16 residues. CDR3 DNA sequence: TGTGCCAGCAGCCCCCGGCGGGTCCTTACAAATCAGCCCCAGCATTTT. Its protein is CASSPRRVLTNQPQHF.

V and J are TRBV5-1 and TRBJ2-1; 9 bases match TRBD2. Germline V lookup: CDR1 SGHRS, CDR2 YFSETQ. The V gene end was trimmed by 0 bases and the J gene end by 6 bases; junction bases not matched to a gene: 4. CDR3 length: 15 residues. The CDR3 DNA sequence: TGCGCCAGCAGCTTGGGGGGGACTAGCAGCAATGAGCAGTTCTTC. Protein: CASSLGGTSSNEQFF.

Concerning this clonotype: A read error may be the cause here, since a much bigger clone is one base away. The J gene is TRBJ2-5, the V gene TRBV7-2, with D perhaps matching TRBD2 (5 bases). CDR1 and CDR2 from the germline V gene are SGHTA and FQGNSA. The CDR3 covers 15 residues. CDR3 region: CATSFFGEQEETQYF. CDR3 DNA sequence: TGTGCCACCAGCTTTTTCGGGGAGCAGGAAGAGACCCAGTACTTC. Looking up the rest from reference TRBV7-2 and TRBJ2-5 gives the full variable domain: GAGVSQSPSNKVTEKGKDVELRCDPISGHTALYWYRQSLGQGLEFLIYFQGNSAPDKSGLPSDRFSAERTGGSVSTLTIQRTQQEDSAVYLCATSFFGEQEETQYFGPGTRLLVL.

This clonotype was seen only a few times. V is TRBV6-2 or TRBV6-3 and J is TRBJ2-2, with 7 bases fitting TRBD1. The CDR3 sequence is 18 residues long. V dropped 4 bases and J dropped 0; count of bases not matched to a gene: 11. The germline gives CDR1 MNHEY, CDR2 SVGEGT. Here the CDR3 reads CASSSASRGTANTGELFF. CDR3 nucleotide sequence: TGTGCCAGCAGTTCCGCTAGCAGGGGGACCGCGAACACCGGGGAGCTGTTTTTT.

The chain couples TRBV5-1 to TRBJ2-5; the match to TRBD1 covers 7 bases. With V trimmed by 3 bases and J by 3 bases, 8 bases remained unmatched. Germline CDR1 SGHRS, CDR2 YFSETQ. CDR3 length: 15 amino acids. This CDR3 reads CASSWTFQGEETQYF. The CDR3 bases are TGCGCCAGCAGCTGGACATTTCAGGGGGAAGAGACCCAGTACTTC. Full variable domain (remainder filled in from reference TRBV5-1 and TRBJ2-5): KAGVTQTPRYLIKTRGQQVTLSCSPISGHRSVSWYQQTPGQGLQFLFEYFSETQRNKGNFPGRFSGRQFSNSRSEMNVSTLELGDSALYLCASSWTFQGEETQYFGPGTRLLVL.